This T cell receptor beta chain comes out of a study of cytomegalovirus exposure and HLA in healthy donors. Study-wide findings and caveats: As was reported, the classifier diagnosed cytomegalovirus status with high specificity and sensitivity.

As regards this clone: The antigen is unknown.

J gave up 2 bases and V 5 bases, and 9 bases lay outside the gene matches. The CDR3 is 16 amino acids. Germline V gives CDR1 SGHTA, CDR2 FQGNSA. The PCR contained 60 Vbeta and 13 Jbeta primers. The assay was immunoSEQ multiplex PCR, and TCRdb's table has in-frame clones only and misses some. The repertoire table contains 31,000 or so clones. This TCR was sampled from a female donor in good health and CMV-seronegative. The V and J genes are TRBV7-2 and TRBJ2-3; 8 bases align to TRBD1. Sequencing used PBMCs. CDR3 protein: CASSKIGQGLTDTQYF. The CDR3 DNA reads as TGTGCCAGCAGCAAAATAGGACAGGGTCTCACAGATACGCAGTATTTT. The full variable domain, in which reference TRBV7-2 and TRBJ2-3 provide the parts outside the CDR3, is GAGVSQSPSNKVTEKGKDVELRCDPISGHTALYWYRQSLGQGLEFLIYFQGNSAPDKSGLPSDRFSAERTGGSVSTLTIQRTQQEDSAVYLCASSKIGQGLTDTQYFGPGTRLTVL.